The 30 T cell receptor beta chains below all came from one sample that was sequenced in a study of cytomegalovirus exposure and HLA in healthy donors. Primers: 60 Vbeta forward and 13 Jbeta reverse. TCRdb's copy holds only in-frame clones and misses some; the assay was immunoSEQ multiplex PCR. This sample yields under 150,000 clones, of which roughly 68% are seen a single time; about 4.5% belongs to the top ten. The specimen sequenced was PBMCs. Receptors originate from a man aged 55-75 years in good health and CMV-seronegative.

The chain recombines TRBV29-1 with TRBJ2-3, with 7 bases fitting TRBD1. The CDR3 has 15 amino acids. V was clipped by 4 bases and J by 2 bases; unmatched bases: 9. The germline CDR1 and CDR2 sequences are SQVTM and ANQGSEA. The CDR3 nucleotides are TGCAGCGTTGCTGACAGGGTTTCTATCACAGATACGCAGTATTTT. It translates to CSVADRVSITDTQYF.

J is TRBJ1-5 and V is TRBV6-1, with a possible D match to TRBD1 (6 bases). The CDR3 contains 15 residues. Trimming removed 4 bases from V and 6 bases from J, with 16 bases in between. Per the germline V gene, CDR1 is MNHNS and CDR2 is SASEGT. CDR3 DNA: TGTGCCAGCAGTGTTTCGACAGGCTGGGGTCAGCCCCAGCATTTT. Amino acid sequence: CASSVSTGWGQPQHF.

This clone has a single count. The chain employs TRBV29-1 and TRBJ1-4; D is ambiguous. V was trimmed by 2 bases and J by 10 bases, leaving 14 bases between them. The CDR3 is 13 residues long. Per germline, CDR1 SQVTM and CDR2 ANQGSEA. CDR3 region: CSVESRLPGKLFF. In DNA, the CDR3 is TGCAGCGTTGAAAGCCGCCTACCGGGAAAACTGTTTTTT.

The V gene is TRBV11-3, the J gene TRBJ2-5, with 7 bases matching TRBD2. V was clipped by 4 bases and J by 3 bases; unmatched bases: 2. The germline V gene encodes CDR1 SGHNT and CDR2 YENEEA. The CDR3 is 13 amino acids. The CDR3 reads CASSWGGEETQYF. The CDR3 coding sequence is TGTGCCAGCAGCTGGGGGGGGGAAGAGACCCAGTACTTC.

Details on this clone: A read error may account for a junction end that differs from germline. This chain joins TRBV2 and TRBJ2-7, with 12 positions matching TRBD2. Germline V gene lookup returns CDR1 SNHLY and CDR2 FYNNEI. The CDR3 has 16 amino acids. CDR3 in amino acids: CASSEGLAGALYGQYF. The CDR3, as DNA: TGTGCCAGCAGTGAAGGACTAGCGGGAGCCCTCTACGGGCAGTACTTC. The variable domain in full, with the rest retrieved from reference TRBV2 and TRBJ2-7, is EPEVTQTPSHQVTQMGQEVILRCVPISNHLYFYWYRQILGQKVEFLVSFYNNEISEKSEIFDDQFSVERPDGSNFTLKIRSTKLEDSAMYFCASSEGLAGALYGQYFGPGTRLTVT.

The table lists this clone with a few counts. The germline gene is not matched at one end of the junction; a read error may be the cause. V usage is TRBV7-7 and J usage is TRBJ2-2, with D possibly TRBD2 on 6 matching bases. The CDR3 is 16 amino acids. Germline V gene sequence: CDR1 SSHAT, CDR2 FNYEAQ (reference sequence). DNA for the CDR3: TGTGCTAGCAGCTTTGCGGAGGGCACGAACACCGGGGAGCTGTTTTTT. Protein product: CASSFAEGTNTGELFF.

The chain joins TRBV9 to TRBJ2-3; D may be TRBD2 (5 bases). Per germline, CDR1 SGDLS and CDR2 YYNGEE. This CDR3 region has 18 residues. V lost 3 bases, J lost 0 bases, and 20 bases lay in between. This CDR3 is CASSGPLGAALSTDTQYF. The CDR3 coding sequence is TGTGCCAGCAGCGGCCCCCTGGGAGCGGCTCTTAGCACAGATACGCAGTATTTT.

The rearrangement links TRBV7-8 to TRBJ1-5; 9 nucleotides line up with TRBD1. The V gene's germline CDR1 is SGHVS and CDR2 FQNEAQ. Losses at the gene ends were 5 bases for V and 4 bases for J; bases not matched to a gene: 3. CDR3 size: 14 residues. CDR3 in amino acids: CASSPGTGNQPQHF. CDR3 coding DNA: TGTGCCAGCAGCCCCGGGACAGGGAATCAGCCCCAGCATTTT. The full variable domain, rest sourced from reference TRBV7-8 and TRBJ1-5, is GAGVSQSPRYKVAKRGQDVALRCDPISGHVSLFWYQQALGQGPEFLTYFQNEAQLDKSGLPSDRFFAERPEGSVSTLKIQRTQQEDSAVYLCASSPGTGNQPQHFGDGTRLSIL.

The chain carries TRBV18 and TRBJ1-1; perhaps TRBD1 as D (6 bases). The ends were cut back, 3 bases at V and 3 bases at J, with 11 bases in the middle. Looked up from germline, CDR1 is KGHSH and CDR2 is LQKENI. This CDR3 is 14 amino acids long. CDR3 DNA sequence: TGTGCCAGCTCACCCGATTACAGGGACACTGAAGCTTTCTTT. Translation gives CASSPDYRDTEAFF.

This chain links TRBV19 with TRBJ2-2, with 10 bases lining up with TRBD2. J lost 3 bases, V lost 0 bases, and 7 bases had no gene match. The CDR3 has 18 amino acids. The germline CDR1 and CDR2 sequences are LNHDA and SQIVND (reference sequence). The CDR3: CASSIDGAGGPDTGELFF. The CDR3 DNA is TGTGCCAGTAGTATAGACGGAGCGGGAGGGCCGGACACCGGGGAGCTGTTTTTT.

The CDR3 DNA follows: TGCGCCAGCAGCTTGGGACTAGCGGGTGGCTACAATGAGCAGTTCTTC. Protein product: CASSLGLAGGYNEQFF. This rearrangement joins TRBV5-1 to TRBJ2-1; 10 bases are shared with TRBD2. Germline loops: CDR1 SGHRS, CDR2 YFSETQ. This CDR3 comprises 16 residues. V gave up 0 bases and J gave up 3 bases; unmatched junction bases: 3.

This sequence joins TRBV6-1 and TRBJ1-2; D may be TRBD1 (6 bases). The CDR3 extends over 13 amino acids. The ends were cut back, 4 bases at V and 4 bases at J, with 10 bases in the middle. Per the germline V gene, CDR1 is MNHNS and CDR2 is SASEGT. Here the CDR3 DNA reads TGTGCCAGCAGTGTGGACAGCCTCTATGGCTACACCTTC. It specifies CASSVDSLYGYTF.

In its sample, this clone was seen a few times. The CDR3 nucleotides are TGTGCCAGTAGTAAACTAGCGGGGGAAGAGCAGTTCTTC. Translation: CASSKLAGEEQFF. This sequence joins TRBV19 and TRBJ2-1, with TRBD2 identical over 11 bases. The CDR3 extends over 13 amino acids. Per the germline V gene, CDR1 is LNHDA and CDR2 is SQIVND (reference sequence). V shed 4 bases and J 10 bases; nucleotides not matched to a gene: 3.

Comments on this clone: Other DNA sequences within the sample encode an identical CDR3. This chain connects TRBV6-5 to TRBJ2-1; 13 bases match TRBD2. Germline V gene data show CDR1 as MNHEY and CDR2 as SVGAGI. Unmatched junction bases numbered 3, after V lost 6 bases and J lost 7 bases. This CDR3 is 14 amino acids long. The DNA of the CDR3 is TGTGCCAGCAGCCGGACTAGCGGGAGTAATGAGCAGTTCTTC. Its translation: CASSRTSGSNEQFF.

The V and J genes are TRBV6-6 and TRBJ2-2; 9 bases are shared with TRBD1. V lost 4 bases, J lost 3 bases, and 6 bases stayed unmatched. The CDR3 has 16 residues. Germline-derived CDR1 and CDR2 are MNHNY and SVGAGI (reference sequence). The DNA of the CDR3 is TGTGCCAGCAGTTCCAGGACAGGGGAGGACACCGGGGAGCTGTTTTTT. Its translation is CASSSRTGEDTGELFF.

In this sample, this clone turned up a few times. As DNA, the CDR3 is TGTGCCAGCAGACTGACCGGGTCTGAAGCTTTCTTT. It specifies CASRLTGSEAFF. The V gene is TRBV28, the J gene TRBJ1-1; D ambiguous. The CDR3 spans 12 residues. The V gene lost 6 bases and the J gene lost 6 bases, with 11 bases spanning the gap. CDR1 MDHEN and CDR2 SYDVKM come from the germline V gene.

V and J are TRBV28 and TRBJ2-7, with TRBD1 identical over 8 bases. CDR1 and CDR2 (germline): MDHEN, SYDVKM. V was pared by 6 bases and J by 3 bases, with 7 bases of the junction left unmatched. CDR3 size: 14 residues. CDR3 in amino acids: CASSVGTGVYEQYF. Written as DNA, the CDR3 is TGTGCCAGCAGCGTTGGGACAGGAGTCTACGAGCAGTACTTC.

In this sample, this clone turned up a few times. The chain has TRBV25-1 and TRBJ1-3, with D unresolved. V lost 7 bases, J lost 4 bases, and 20 bases lay in between. CDR1 is MGHDK, CDR2 SYGVNS, per germline. CDR3 length: 16 amino acids. CDR3 sequence: CASTIGTRVGGNTIYF. As DNA, the CDR3 is TGTGCCAGCACTATTGGAACCCGGGTAGGCGGAAACACCATATATTTT.

The chain has TRBV27 and TRBJ2-5, with 10 bases lining up with TRBD2. The CDR3 is 15 amino acids. The junction had 6 bases not matched to a gene; V was cut back by 5 bases and J by 3 bases. CDR1 and CDR2 from the germline V gene are MNHEY and SMNVEV (reference sequence). CDR3 protein: CASSRLLAGEETQYF. The CDR3 DNA reads TGTGCCAGCAGTAGACTGCTAGCGGGAGAAGAGACCCAGTACTTC.

This rearrangement joins TRBV9 to TRBJ2-3; TRBD2 might be the D (5 bases). The CDR3 contains 15 residues. The ends were cut back, 0 bases at V and 6 bases at J, with 14 bases in the middle. Looked up from germline, CDR1 is SGDLS and CDR2 is YYNGEE. CDR3 loop: CASSVVSDRGDTQYF. The CDR3 DNA is TGTGCCAGCAGCGTAGTATCAGACCGAGGGGATACGCAGTATTTT. The full variable domain, rest sourced from reference TRBV9 and TRBJ2-3, is DSGVTQTPKHLITATGQRVTLRCSPRSGDLSVYWYQQSLDQGLQFLIQYYNGEERAKGNILERFSAQQFPDLHSELNLSSLELGDSALYFCASSVVSDRGDTQYFGPGTRLTVL.

This sequence joins TRBV5-1 and TRBJ1-4; 7 positions agree with TRBD1. Looked up from germline, CDR1 is SGHRS and CDR2 is YFSETQ. The CDR3 has 14 residues. Trimming cost V 4 bases and J 2 bases; bases outside gene matches: 2. The CDR3 sequence is CASSQGQTNEKLFF. Here the CDR3 DNA reads TGCGCCAGCAGCCAGGGACAGACTAATGAAAAACTGTTTTTT.

The gene calls are TRBV7-6 and TRBJ2-7; D possibly corresponds to TRBD1 (7 bases). Looked up from germline, CDR1 is SGHVS and CDR2 is FNYEAQ. V was shortened by 2 bases and J by 4 bases, with 15 bases between the two germline ends. The length of the CDR3 is 15 residues. The CDR3 loop is CASSLSAGGSYEQYF. For the CDR3, the DNA is TGTGCCAGCAGCTTATCGGCAGGGGGGAGTTACGAGCAGTACTTC. The whole variable domain, filled in from reference TRBV7-6 and TRBJ2-7, reads GAGVSQSPRYKVTKRGQDVALRCDPISGHVSLYWYRQALGQGPEFLTYFNYEAQQDKSGLPNDRFSAERPEGSISTLTIQRTEQRDSAMYRCASSLSAGGSYEQYFGPGTRLTVT.

The chain carries TRBV23-1 and TRBJ2-1; 15 nucleotides agree with TRBD2. TRBV23-1 is marked as an open reading frame, function uncertain. The CDR3 contains 20 residues. V shed 2 bases and J 0 bases; nucleotides not matched to a gene: 8. The CDR3 spells CASSQIPGLAGGSSYNEQFF. The DNA of the CDR3 is TGCGCCAGCAGTCAAATCCCGGGACTAGCGGGAGGCAGCTCCTACAATGAGCAGTTCTTC.

The chain uses TRBV27 and TRBJ2-7, with D possibly TRBD2 on 6 matching bases. Trimming stripped 2 bases from V and 1 base from J, with 9 bases between. From germline, CDR1 is MNHEY and CDR2 SMNVEV (reference sequence). The CDR3 is made up of 14 amino acids. The CDR3 spells CASSLLSGSYEQYF. The CDR3 region has the DNA TGTGCCAGCAGTTTACTTAGCGGTTCCTACGAGCAGTACTTC.

This rearrangement joins TRBV30 to TRBJ2-7; 10 nucleotides match TRBD1. The germline V gene has CDR1 GTSNPN and CDR2 SVGIG (reference sequence). There are 15 residues in the CDR3. After removal of 1 base from V and 1 base from J, the junction contained 4 bases not matched to a gene. The CDR3, as DNA: TGTGCCTGGAGTGAGGGACAGGGGCTTTCCTACGAGCAGTACTTC. Its protein is CAWSEGQGLSYEQYF.

This clone was seen just once. The gene calls are TRBV6-6 and TRBJ1-5; D is perhaps TRBD1 (6 bases). This CDR3 contains 14 residues. V dropped 8 bases and J dropped 4 bases, with 15 bases sitting between them. The germline CDR1 and CDR2 sequences are MNHNY and SVGAGI (reference sequence). CDR3 sequence: CASSPTRGNQPQHF. CDR3 nucleotide sequence: TGTGCCAGCTCTCCAACAAGGGGGAATCAGCCCCAGCATTTT.

V and J are TRBV14 and TRBJ1-3; 7 bases agree with TRBD1. The length of the CDR3 is 15 residues. Germline-derived CDR1 and CDR2 are SGHDN and FVKESK. The ends lost 5 bases at V and 4 bases at J; junction bases unmatched: 8. The CDR3 coding sequence is TGTGCCAGCAGCGCACAGGGGTTGAGGGGAAACACCATATATTTT. It translates to CASSAQGLRGNTIYF. The whole variable domain, remainder taken from reference TRBV14 and TRBJ1-3, is EAGVTQFPSHSVIEKGQTVTLRCDPISGHDNLYWYRRVMGKEIKFLLHFVKESKQDESGMPNNRFLAERTGGTYSTLKVQPAELEDSGVYFCASSAQGLRGNTIYFGEGSWLTVV.

V usage is TRBV6-1 and J usage is TRBJ2-7; maybe TRBD1 (5 bases). The germline V gene has CDR1 MNHNS and CDR2 SASEGT. This CDR3 has 13 residues. With 4 bases removed from V and 1 base from J, the gap between germline ends came to 8 bases. The CDR3 region is CASSVRQSYEQYF. CDR3 sequence (DNA): TGTGCCAGCAGTGTCAGACAGTCCTACGAGCAGTACTTC.

The CDR3 DNA follows: TGTGCCAGTAGCCCCGAGGTTGGGTCCTACAATGAGCAGTTCTTC. Protein: CASSPEVGSYNEQFF. This sequence joins TRBV19 and TRBJ2-1; D gene ambiguous. V lost 6 bases and J 1 base, leaving 13 bases between the germline ends. The CDR3 has 15 amino acids. Germline V gene lookup returns CDR1 LNHDA and CDR2 SQIVND (reference sequence).

The chain employs TRBV5-6 and TRBJ1-6; 7 bases fit TRBD1. The germline V gene encodes CDR1 SGHDT and CDR2 YYEEEE. This CDR3 has 15 residues. The V segment lost 2 bases and the J segment 8 bases; nucleotides outside the gene matches: 7. The CDR3 loop is CASSLRGQVDSPLHF. In nucleotides, the CDR3 is TGTGCCAGCAGCTTAAGGGGGCAAGTCGATTCACCCCTCCACTTT.